The T cell receptor (beta chain) under discussion was sequenced for a study of blood T cell repertoires in COVID-19. CDR3 length: 15 residues. Germline V lookup: CDR1 SGHDT, CDR2 YYEEEE. V lost 1 base, J lost 5 bases, and 10 bases lay in between. Sequencing used immunoSEQ multiplex PCR; TCRdb keeps in-frame clones, though not all of them. This repertoire shows hundreds of thousands of clones, approximately 91% found once; its top ten account for 2% to 2.5%. Membership in each cohort depended on participant-reported clinical history. The TCR comes from a woman aged 40 to 50 with acute COVID-19. The material sequenced was PBMCs or T cells enriched from blood (not recorded which). The rearrangement uses TRBV5-6 and TRBJ1-6; D is perhaps TRBD1 (5 bases). The CDR3 DNA follows: TGTGCCAGCAGCTTGACGTCGGGGGATAATTCACCCCTCCACTTT. As protein: CASSLTSGDNSPLHF.